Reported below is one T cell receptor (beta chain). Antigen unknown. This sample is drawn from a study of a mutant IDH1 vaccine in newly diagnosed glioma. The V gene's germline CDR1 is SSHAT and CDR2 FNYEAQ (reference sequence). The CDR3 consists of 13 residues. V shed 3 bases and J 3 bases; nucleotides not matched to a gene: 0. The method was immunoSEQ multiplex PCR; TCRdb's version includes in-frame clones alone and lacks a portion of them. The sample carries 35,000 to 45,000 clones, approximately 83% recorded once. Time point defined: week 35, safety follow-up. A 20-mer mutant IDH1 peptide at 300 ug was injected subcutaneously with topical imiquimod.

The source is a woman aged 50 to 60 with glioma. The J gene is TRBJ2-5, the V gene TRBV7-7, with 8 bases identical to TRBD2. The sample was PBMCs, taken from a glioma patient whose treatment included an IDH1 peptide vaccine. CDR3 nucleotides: TGTGCCAGCAGCTTTAGCGGGGAAGAGACCCAGTACTTC. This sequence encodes CASSFSGEETQYF.